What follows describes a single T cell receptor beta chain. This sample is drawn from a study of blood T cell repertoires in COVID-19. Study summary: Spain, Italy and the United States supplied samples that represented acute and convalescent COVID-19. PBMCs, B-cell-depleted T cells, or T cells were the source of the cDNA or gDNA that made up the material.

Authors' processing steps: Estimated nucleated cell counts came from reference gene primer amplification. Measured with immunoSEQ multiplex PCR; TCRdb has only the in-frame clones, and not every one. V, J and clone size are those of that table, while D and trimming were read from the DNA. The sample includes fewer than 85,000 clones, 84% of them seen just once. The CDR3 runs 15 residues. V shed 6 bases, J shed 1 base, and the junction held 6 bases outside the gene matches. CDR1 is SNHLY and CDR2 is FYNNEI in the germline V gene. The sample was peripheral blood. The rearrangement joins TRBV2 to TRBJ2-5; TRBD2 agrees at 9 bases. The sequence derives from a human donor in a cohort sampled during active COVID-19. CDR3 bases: TGTGCCAGCAGGAGACTAGCGGATTCCCAAGAGACCCAGTACTTC. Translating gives CASRRLADSQETQYF.